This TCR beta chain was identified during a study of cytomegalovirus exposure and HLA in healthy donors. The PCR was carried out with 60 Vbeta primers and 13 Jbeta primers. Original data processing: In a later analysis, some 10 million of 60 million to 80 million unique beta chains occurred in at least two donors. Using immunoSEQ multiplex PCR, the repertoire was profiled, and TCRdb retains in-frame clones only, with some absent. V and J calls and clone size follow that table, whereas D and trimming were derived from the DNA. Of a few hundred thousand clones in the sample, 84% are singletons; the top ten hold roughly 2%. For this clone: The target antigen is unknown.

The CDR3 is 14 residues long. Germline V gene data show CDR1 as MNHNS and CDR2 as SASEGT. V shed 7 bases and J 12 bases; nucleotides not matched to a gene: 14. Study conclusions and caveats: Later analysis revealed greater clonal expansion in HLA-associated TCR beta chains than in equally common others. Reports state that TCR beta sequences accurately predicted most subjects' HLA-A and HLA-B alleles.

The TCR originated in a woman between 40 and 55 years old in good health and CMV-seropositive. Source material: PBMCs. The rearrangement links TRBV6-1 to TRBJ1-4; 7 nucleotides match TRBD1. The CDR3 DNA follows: TGTGCCAGCATAATTACAGGGGTGGTGGGGGAACTGTTTTTT. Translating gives CASIITGVVGELFF.